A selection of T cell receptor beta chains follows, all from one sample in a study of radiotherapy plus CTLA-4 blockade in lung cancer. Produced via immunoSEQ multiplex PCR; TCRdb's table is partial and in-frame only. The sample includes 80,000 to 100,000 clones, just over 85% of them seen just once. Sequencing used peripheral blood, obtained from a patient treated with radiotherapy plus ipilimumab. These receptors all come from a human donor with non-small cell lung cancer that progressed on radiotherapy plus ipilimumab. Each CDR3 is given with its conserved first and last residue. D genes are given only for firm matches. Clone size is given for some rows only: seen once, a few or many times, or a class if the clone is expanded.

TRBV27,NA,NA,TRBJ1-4,CASSLQWANEKLFF,TGTGCCAGCAGTCTCCAGTGGGCTAATGAAAAACTGTTTTTT
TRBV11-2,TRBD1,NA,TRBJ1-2,CASIAGGGGQSYWCYTF,TGTGCCAGCATCGCAGGGGGCGGGGGACAGAGTTATTGGTGCTACACCTTC
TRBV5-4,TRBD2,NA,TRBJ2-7,CASSLGGLASYEQYF,TGTGCCAGCAGCTTGGGGGGACTAGCGAGCTACGAGCAGTACTTC
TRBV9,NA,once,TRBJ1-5,CASGVGGVGLQPQHF,TGTGCCAGCGGCGTTGGCGGGGTCGGGCTTCAGCCCCAGCATTTT
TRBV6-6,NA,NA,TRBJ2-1,CASTGQLGNEQFF,TGTGCCAGTACGGGACAACTCGGCAATGAGCAGTTCTTC
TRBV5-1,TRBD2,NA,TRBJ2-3,CASSFGSSGQNTQYF,TGCGCCAGCAGCTTCGGGAGTAGCGGGCAGAATACGCAGTATTTT
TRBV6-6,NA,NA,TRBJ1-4,CASARGGTNEKLFF,TGTGCCAGCGCCCGGGGGGGAACTAATGAAAAACTGTTTTTT
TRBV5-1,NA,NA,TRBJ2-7,CASSLGSGQYF,TGCGCCAGCAGCTTGGGGTCCGGGCAGTACTTC
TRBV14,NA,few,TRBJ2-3,CASSQEDQGDTQYF,TGTGCCAGCAGCCAAGAGGATCAGGGGGATACGCAGTATTTT
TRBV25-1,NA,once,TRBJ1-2,CASRRTDNYGYTF,TGTGCCAGCAGAAGGACGGACAACTATGGCTACACCTTC
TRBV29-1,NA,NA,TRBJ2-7,CSAADFSTRYEQYF,TGCAGCGCTGCGGACTTTTCTACCCGCTACGAGCAGTACTTC
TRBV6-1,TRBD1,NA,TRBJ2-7,CASSTGVWEQYF,TGTGCCAGCAGTACAGGGGTTTGGGAGCAGTACTTC
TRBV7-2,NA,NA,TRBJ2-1,CASSLDYYNEQFF,TGTGCCAGCAGCTTAGACTACTACAATGAGCAGTTCTTC
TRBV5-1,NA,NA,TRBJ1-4,CASSPTDRGDEKLFF,TGCGCCAGCAGCCCCACGGACCGGGGAGATGAAAAACTGTTTTTT
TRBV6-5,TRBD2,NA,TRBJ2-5,CATGSPGGTETQYF,TGTGCCACCGGCTCCCCGGGAGGTACCGAGACCCAGTACTTC
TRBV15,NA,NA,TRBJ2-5,CATSRVIIGVGETQYF,TGTGCCACCAGCAGAGTTATCATCGGGGTAGGAGAGACCCAGTACTTC
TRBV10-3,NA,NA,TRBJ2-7,CAIAPPGYSYEQYF,TGTGCCATCGCTCCCCCGGGTTACTCCTACGAGCAGTACTTC
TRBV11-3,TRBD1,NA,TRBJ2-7,CASSLGDRGTDEQYF,TGTGCCAGCAGCTTAGGGGACAGGGGGACGGACGAGCAGTACTTC
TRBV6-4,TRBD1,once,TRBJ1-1,CASSDPDRVKPNTEAFF,TGTGCCAGCAGTGACCCGGACAGGGTGAAACCGAACACTGAAGCTTTCTTT
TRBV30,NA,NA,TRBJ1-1,CAWTRRTLLENTEAFF,TGTGCCTGGACGCGGAGGACCTTATTGGAGAACACTGAAGCTTTCTTT
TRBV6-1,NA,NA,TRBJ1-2,CASSSVGTTKYGYTF,TGTGCCAGCAGCTCCGTAGGGACGACAAAGTATGGCTACACCTTC
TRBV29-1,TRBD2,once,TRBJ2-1,CSEHSGSRNEQFF,TGCAGCGAACATAGCGGGAGTCGGAATGAGCAGTTCTTC
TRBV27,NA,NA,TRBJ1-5,CASATGLAYNQPQHF,TGTGCCAGTGCAACGGGCCTGGCGTACAATCAGCCCCAGCATTTT
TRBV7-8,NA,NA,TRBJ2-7,CASSFLTGDTPYEQYF,TGTGCCAGCAGCTTCTTAACGGGTGACACCCCCTACGAGCAGTACTTC
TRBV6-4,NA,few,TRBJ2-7,CASRPDNEQYF,TGTGCCAGCAGGCCAGATAACGAGCAGTACTTC
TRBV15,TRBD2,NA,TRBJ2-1,CATSRGGAGGRSYNEQFF,TGTGCCACCAGCAGAGGTGGGGCGGGAGGAAGGTCCTACAATGAGCAGTTCTTC
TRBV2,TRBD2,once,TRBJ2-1,CASSKTSGSGNEQFF,TGTGCCAGCAGTAAGACTAGCGGGAGCGGGAATGAGCAGTTCTTC
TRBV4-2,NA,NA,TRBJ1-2,CASSQDLANYGYTF,TGTGCCAGCAGCCAAGATTTAGCTAACTATGGCTACACCTTC
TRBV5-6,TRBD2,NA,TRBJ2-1,CASLTSGSYYNEQFF,TGTGCCAGCTTGACTAGCGGGAGCTACTACAATGAGCAGTTCTTC
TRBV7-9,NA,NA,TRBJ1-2,CASSLAMTGHYGYTF,TGTGCCAGCAGCTTAGCGATGACAGGTCACTATGGCTACACCTTC
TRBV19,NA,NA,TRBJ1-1,CASSINWGLRETEAFF,TGTGCCAGTAGTATTAATTGGGGCCTGCGGGAGACTGAAGCTTTCTTT
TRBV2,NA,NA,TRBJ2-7,CASSRGREQYF,TGTGCCAGCTCCCGGGGAAGGGAGCAGTACTTC
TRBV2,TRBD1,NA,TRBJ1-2,CASTVDRINYGYTF,TGTGCCAGCACTGTGGACAGGATCAACTATGGCTACACCTTC
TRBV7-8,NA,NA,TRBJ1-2,CASSLARQVRYGYTF,TGTGCCAGCAGCTTAGCTCGGCAGGTCCGCTATGGCTACACCTTC
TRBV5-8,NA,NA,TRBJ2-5,CASSLWSIQETQYF,TGTGCCAGCAGCTTGTGGTCTATCCAAGAGACCCAGTACTTC
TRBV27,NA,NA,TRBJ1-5,CASSLGRQYSNQPQHF,TGTGCCAGCAGTTTAGGGCGCCAATATAGCAATCAGCCCCAGCATTTT
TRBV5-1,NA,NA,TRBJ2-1,CASSSGLQPSSYNEQFF,TGCGCCAGCAGCTCCGGACTCCAACCTAGCTCCTACAATGAGCAGTTCTTC
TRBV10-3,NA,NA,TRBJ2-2,CAISELSNTGELFF,TGTGCCATCAGTGAACTCTCGAACACCGGGGAGCTGTTTTTT
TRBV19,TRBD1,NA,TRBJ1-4,CASSPGQGYEKLFF,TGTGCCAGTAGTCCCGGACAGGGGTATGAAAAACTGTTTTTT
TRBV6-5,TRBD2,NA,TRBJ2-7,CASSPLAGGPYEQYF,TGTGCCAGCAGTCCCTTAGCGGGGGGACCCTACGAGCAGTACTTC